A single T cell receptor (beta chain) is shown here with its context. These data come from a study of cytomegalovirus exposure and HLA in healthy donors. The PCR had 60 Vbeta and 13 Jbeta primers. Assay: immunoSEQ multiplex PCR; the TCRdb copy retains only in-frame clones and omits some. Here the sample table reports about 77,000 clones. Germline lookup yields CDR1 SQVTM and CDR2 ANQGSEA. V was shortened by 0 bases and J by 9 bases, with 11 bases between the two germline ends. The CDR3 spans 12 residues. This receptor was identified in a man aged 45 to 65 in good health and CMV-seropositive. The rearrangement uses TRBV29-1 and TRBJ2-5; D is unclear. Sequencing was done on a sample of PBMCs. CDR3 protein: CSVEDKRPAQYF. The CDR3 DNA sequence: TGCAGCGTTGAAGATAAGCGACCGGCCCAGTACTTC.